This TCR beta chain was sequenced for a study of breast tumors, draining lymph nodes, adjacent tissues. Whole-study results and caveats: Compared with lymph nodes, tumors were less diverse; compared with nontumor tissue, more. The data were judged consistent with most tumor T cells coming from lymph node and expanding in tumor. Luminal-like breast cancer showed significantly greater tumor-nontumor repertoire similarity than basal-like breast cancer did. The lymph node origin of tumor T cells was framed as consistent with a hypothesis, not demonstrated.

The J segment lost 8 bases and the V segment lost 6 bases, leaving 12 bases of the junction unmatched. Germline lookup yields CDR1 MNHNS and CDR2 SASEGT. The CDR3 length is 15 residues. This clonotype was seen repeatedly, ten times or more. Its antigen is not identified. TCRdb re-called the multiplex PCR reads through MiXCR, storing one row per CDR3 protein. The sample includes about 53,000 distinct CDR3 sequences, under 50% of them seen just once. The sequencing sample was made of breast tumor tissue. This TCR derives from a female donor with breast cancer. Some clones in this sample may be carry-over from other donors' samples. J is TRBJ2-1 and V is TRBV6-1; TRBD2 matches at 8 bases. This chain's CDR3 is CASRDGTSYSYEQFF. CDR3 nucleotides: TGTGCCAGCAGGGACGGGACTAGTTATTCGTATGAGCAGTTCTTC.